What follows is one T cell receptor (beta chain) and its context. Sample-barcoded 5' priming and a J-beta primer mix drove a second PCR of roughly 6 to 12 cycles. One entry per CDR3 protein results from TCRdb running MiXCR on the 5' RACE reads. Altogether over 1,500,000 distinct CDR3 sequences are present, about 39% being singletons, with the ten largest covering 20% to 25%. The entry originates in a study of blood T cells in healthy people across ages. From germline, CDR1 is MNHEY and CDR2 SMNVEV (reference sequence). The CDR3 length is 15 residues. Deletions cut 1 base from V and 2 bases from J, with 9 bases between.

Material for sequencing was blood. This chain uses TRBV27 with TRBJ2-1; tentative D call: TRBD2 (6 bases). The clonotype was recovered from a human donor in good health. This CDR3 reads CASSLYPGAYNEQFF. CDR3 nucleotide sequence: TGTGCCAGCAGTTTATACCCGGGAGCCTACAATGAGCAGTTCTTC.